The 10 T cell receptor beta chains below were found in one sample sequenced in a study of T cell responses to AZD1222 COVID-19 vaccine. Clones were sequenced by immunoSEQ multiplex PCR, and TCRdb holds only the in-frame ones, with some missing. The repertoire consists of 80,000 to 90,000 clones, with approximately 90% occurring once and the leading ten covering 5.2%. Sequencing was performed on peripheral blood, taken on day 0 of MenACWY control vaccination. The receptors stem from an adult in good health.

V is TRBV2 and J is TRBJ2-7; D is possibly TRBD1 or TRBD2 (6 bases each). The CDR3 has 12 residues. The germline CDR1 and CDR2 sequences are SNHLY and FYNNEI. The V end was cut by 7 bases, the J end by 3 bases, with 10 bases between. The CDR3 loop reads CASKGGSYEQYF. The CDR3 region has the DNA TGTGCCAGCAAAGGGGGGAGCTACGAGCAGTACTTC.

Worth noting for this clone: The sample contains more than one DNA sequence encoding this CDR3. The rearrangement joins TRBV5-1 to TRBJ1-2; D uncertain. V lost 4 bases to trimming and J lost 4 bases, with 11 bases between them. The CDR3 spans 13 residues. Germline assignment: CDR1 SGHRS and CDR2 YFSETQ. The CDR3 sequence is CASSLGPSYGYTF. In nucleotides, the CDR3 is TGCGCCAGCAGCCTAGGACCCTCCTATGGCTACACCTTC.

The chain combines TRBV11-3 with TRBJ2-7; D may be TRBD2 (6 bases). The CDR3 runs to 13 residues. Between the trimmed V and J ends, which lost 3 bases and 5 bases, there was a span of 11 bases. Germline V gives CDR1 SGHNT, CDR2 YENEEA. CDR3 in amino acids: CASSLGLYHEQYF. The CDR3 region has the DNA TGTGCCAGCAGCTTGGGACTTTACCACGAGCAGTACTTC.

This clone was detected once. The chain uses TRBV7-8 and TRBJ2-7, with TRBD2 matching 8 bases. Trimming took 5 bases from V and 3 from J; bases not matched to a gene: 12. The CDR3 has 16 residues. Germline lookup yields CDR1 SGHVS and CDR2 FQNEAQ. The CDR3 reads CASSRDGGGTNYEQYF. The CDR3 bases are TGTGCCAGCAGCCGAGACGGCGGGGGGACCAACTACGAGCAGTACTTC.

In its sample, this clone was seen once. The chain joins TRBV5-4 to TRBJ1-4; D is possibly TRBD1 (5 bases). This CDR3 has 14 residues. Deletions cut 4 bases from V and 11 bases from J, with 18 bases between. The germline gives CDR1 SGHNT, CDR2 YYREEE (reference sequence). DNA for the CDR3: TGTGCCAGCAGCCCTGGGACCCAGCCTCGGAAACTGTTTTTT. This gives the protein CASSPGTQPRKLFF. The variable domain in full, with the rest retrieved from reference TRBV5-4 and TRBJ1-4, is ETGVTQSPTHLIKTRGQQVTLRCSSQSGHNTVSWYQQALGQGPQFIFQYYREEENGRGNFPPRFSGLQFPNYSSELNVNALELDDSALYLCASSPGTQPRKLFFGSGTQLSVL.

V gene TRBV29-1 combines with J gene TRBJ1-2; D ambiguous. This CDR3 is built from 12 residues. Trimming took off 3 bases at V and 8 bases at J, with 13 bases between the two ends. Looked up from germline, CDR1 is SQVTM and CDR2 is ANQGSEA. CDR3 protein: CSVDPLVDGYTF. In nucleotides, the CDR3 is TGCAGCGTTGACCCACTAGTCGACGGCTACACCTTC.

This sequence joins TRBV12-3 or TRBV12-4 and TRBJ2-5; D gene uncertain. The V end lost 5 bases, the J end lost 5 bases, and 9 bases lay between the germline ends. The CDR3 is made up of 12 amino acids. CDR3 sequence reads: CASSSSRETQYF. The DNA for the CDR3 is TGTGCCAGCAGTAGCTCTCGGGAGACCCAGTACTTC.

This clone was observed a single time. The V and J genes are TRBV5-1 and TRBJ1-2; no clear D gene. CDR1 and CDR2 from the germline V gene are SGHRS and YFSETQ. This CDR3 comprises 15 residues. V lost 4 bases and J 0 bases, leaving 13 bases between the germline ends. The CDR3 nucleotides read TGCGCCAGCAGCCCAGGCGGGCAAGCTAACTATGGCTACACCTTC. As protein: CASSPGGQANYGYTF.

The rearrangement links TRBV6-2 or TRBV6-3 to TRBJ1-2; no firm D call. This CDR3 has 12 amino acids. The germline V gene encodes CDR1 MNHEY and CDR2 SVGEGT. V lost 3 bases and J 8 bases, leaving 10 bases between the germline ends. CDR3 sequence: CASSYLAGGYTF. The CDR3 DNA reads as TGTGCCAGCAGTTATTTAGCCGGCGGCTACACCTTC.

The CDR3 sequence: CSASWRDEKLFF. DNA of the CDR3: TGCAGTGCTAGTTGGAGGGATGAAAAACTGTTTTTT. The rearrangement links TRBV20-1 to TRBJ1-4; D is unresolved. Trimming shortened V by 3 bases and J by 6 bases, and 8 bases separated the two germline ends. CDR1 and CDR2 from the germline V gene are DFQATT and SNEGSKA (reference sequence). The CDR3 sequence is 12 residues long.